What follows are 3 T cell receptor beta chains derived from one specimen sequenced in a study of synovial regulatory T cells in juvenile arthritis. Each patient with active arthritis gave synovial fluid along with matched peripheral blood. Some clones are missing from TCRdb's copy, which holds only in-frame ones; the method was immunoSEQ multiplex PCR. With around 2,200 clones in the sample, the ten largest clones hold about an eighth. What was sequenced was Treg cells from the synovium. All receptors come from a donor aged 2-29 years with juvenile idiopathic arthritis.

The chain combines TRBV7-2 with TRBJ2-1; without DNA, the TCRdb call of TRBD2 cannot be checked. The CDR3 is made up of 14 amino acids. The DNA sequence is not available. Germline CDR1 is SGHTA and CDR2 is FQGNSA. The CDR3 loop is CASSLAGGPNEQFF.

Its frequency marks this clone as medium-sized. This chain connects TRBV2 to TRBJ2-4; TCRdb picks TRBD2, but there is no DNA to check that call. CDR3 length: 15 residues. No DNA appears here. Germline lookup yields CDR1 SNHLY and CDR2 FYNNEI. The chain's CDR3 is CASSEEGGGSHIQYF.

The V call is TRBV5-1, the J call TRBJ2-1; TCRdb's assignment of TRBD2 cannot be checked, as there is no DNA. Germline V gene sequence: CDR1 SGHRS, CDR2 YFSETQ. The length of the CDR3 is 15 residues. The DNA sequence is not available. This chain's CDR3 is CASSPGTSGYNEQFF.